Shown below are 16 T cell receptor beta chains from a single sample sequenced in a study of T cell responses to AZD1222 COVID-19 vaccine. Assay used: immunoSEQ multiplex PCR; TCRdb lists only in-frame clones, some missing. The sample yields around 140,000 clones, roughly 90% seen once. Source: peripheral blood, taken 28 days after the second dose of the MenACWY control vaccine. These TCRs come from an adult who received the MenACWY meningococcal vaccine as a control.

V usage is TRBV7-9 and J usage is TRBJ1-2; 7 bases map to TRBD1. This CDR3 is 12 amino acids long. V lost 6 bases, J lost 4 bases, and 2 bases stayed unmatched. Germline values: CDR1 SEHNR, CDR2 FQNEAQ (reference sequence). CDR3 amino acids: CASRGTAYGYTF. CDR3 DNA: TGTGCCAGCAGGGGGACAGCCTATGGCTACACCTTC.

The J gene is TRBJ1-2, the V gene TRBV19, with a possible D match to TRBD1 (6 bases). Per the germline V gene, CDR1 is LNHDA and CDR2 is SQIVND (reference sequence). V shed 5 bases and J shed 1 base, with 14 bases lying between them. The CDR3 has 15 residues. CDR3 loop: CASSPSDSFNYGYTF. The DNA for the CDR3 is TGTGCCAGTAGTCCTTCGGACAGTTTTAACTATGGCTACACCTTC.

The sample holds a few counts of this clone. V is TRBV7-9 and J is TRBJ2-2, with TRBD1 as a possible D gene (5 bases). V shed 6 bases and J shed 0 bases, with 20 bases lying between them. The CDR3 has 18 residues. Germline lookup yields CDR1 SEHNR and CDR2 FQNEAQ (reference sequence). The CDR3 nucleotides read TGTGCCAGCAGTTCTCCTTTCAGGGATCGGGCGAACACCGGGGAGCTGTTTTTT. Translation gives CASSSPFRDRANTGELFF.

The genes are TRBV28 and TRBJ2-7; D not certain. The CDR3 consists of 11 residues. Germline V gives CDR1 MDHEN, CDR2 SYDVKM. The V gene lost 2 bases and the J gene lost 7 bases, with 6 bases spanning the gap. CDR3 in DNA: TGTGCCAGCAGTTTAACGTGGGAGCAGTACTTC. Translation: CASSLTWEQYF.

The J gene is TRBJ2-2, the V gene TRBV11-1; D is ambiguous. Germline V CDR1 and CDR2: SGHAT, FQDESV (reference sequence). This CDR3 has 14 amino acids. Trimming cost V 7 bases and J 3 bases, with 12 bases left between them. CDR3 nucleotide sequence: TGTGCCAGCACCTCGGAATTGCACACCGGGGAGCTGTTTTTT. Translating it yields CASTSELHTGELFF.

This clone was recorded once. The chain carries TRBV5-1 and TRBJ1-1; D is perhaps TRBD1 (6 bases). The ends were cut back, 0 bases at V and 10 bases at J, with 19 bases in the middle. The germline V gene encodes CDR1 SGHRS and CDR2 YFSETQ. The CDR3 runs to 15 residues. DNA for the CDR3: TGCGCCAGCAGCTTGGCCTCCCAGCCAGGGGCGGGAGCTTTCTTT. Translated, it gives CASSLASQPGAGAFF.

The rearrangement joins TRBV28 to TRBJ1-1; D perhaps matches TRBD1 (5 bases). In germline, CDR1 is MDHEN, CDR2 SYDVKM. V dropped 4 bases and J dropped 0 bases, with 9 bases sitting between them. The CDR3 contains 14 residues. CDR3 bases: TGTGCCAGCAGTTCTCAGGGCTTGAACACTGAAGCTTTCTTT. As protein: CASSSQGLNTEAFF.

The chain combines TRBV6-5 with TRBJ1-1; D unresolved. Germline-derived CDR1 and CDR2 are MNHEY and SVGAGI. This CDR3 comprises 15 residues. V was cut by 6 bases and J by 5 bases, with 19 bases left in between. Here the CDR3 reads CASRNGYTGGTEAFF. As DNA, the CDR3 is TGTGCCAGCAGAAACGGGTACACTGGAGGGACTGAAGCTTTCTTT.

This clone was counted only a few times. The rearrangement uses TRBV7-2 and TRBJ2-5; D might be TRBD1 or TRBD2, each matching 5 bases. In germline, CDR1 is SGHTA, CDR2 FQGNSA. V was pared by 1 base and J by 1 base, with 10 bases between. This CDR3 has 15 residues. The CDR3 DNA follows: TGTGCCAGCAGCTTAGGGGGGACGGGCCAAGAGACCCAGTACTTC. Protein sequence: CASSLGGTGQETQYF.

CDR3 region: CASSLYRSGANVLTF. The CDR3 region has the DNA TGTGCCAGCAGTTTGTACAGGTCTGGGGCCAACGTCCTGACTTTC. The chain recombines TRBV28 with TRBJ2-6, with D tentatively TRBD1 (5 bases). In germline, CDR1 is MDHEN, CDR2 SYDVKM. The CDR3 sequence is 15 residues long. V was pared by 3 bases and J by 1 base, with 7 bases between.

CDR3 bases: TGTGCCAGTAGTATTATGGGACAGTTAGAAAAACTGTTTTTT. Protein sequence: CASSIMGQLEKLFF. J is TRBJ1-4 and V is TRBV19, with 7 bases matching TRBD1. Trimming at V came to 3 bases and at J to 8 bases, leaving 6 bases not matched to a gene. The germline CDR1 and CDR2 sequences are LNHDA and SQIVND (reference sequence). There are 14 residues in the CDR3.

This chain connects TRBV19 to TRBJ1-1; no definite D call. The V gene's germline CDR1 is LNHDA and CDR2 SQIVND (reference sequence). The V end lost 7 bases, the J end lost 0 bases, and 3 bases lay between the germline ends. The CDR3 has 11 amino acids. DNA of the CDR3: TGTGCCAGTATAATGAACACTGAAGCTTTCTTT. This gives the protein CASIMNTEAFF.

The gene calls are TRBV15 and TRBJ1-3, with TRBD1 as a possible D gene (6 bases). The CDR3 runs to 16 residues. With 1 base removed from V and 6 bases from J, the gap between germline ends came to 16 bases. Per the germline V gene, CDR1 is LNHNV and CDR2 is YYDKDF (reference sequence). The CDR3 protein is CATSRAGDTGANTIYF. CDR3 coding DNA: TGTGCCACCAGCAGAGCCGGGGACACCGGAGCAAACACCATATATTTT.

The chain has TRBV28 and TRBJ2-1; D is undetermined. The V end was cut by 6 bases, the J end by 4 bases, with 7 bases between. This CDR3 is built from 12 residues. Germline loops: CDR1 MDHEN, CDR2 SYDVKM. This CDR3 is CASSSRYNEQFF. CDR3 DNA: TGTGCCAGCAGCTCTCGTTACAATGAGCAGTTCTTC.

The V and J genes are TRBV29-1 and TRBJ2-1; 7 bases map to TRBD1. This CDR3 region has 16 residues. J was trimmed by 0 bases and V by 3 bases; bases with no gene match: 8. CDR1 SQVTM and CDR2 ANQGSEA come from the germline V gene. The CDR3 region is CSVDGIRDSSYNEQFF. CDR3 coding DNA: TGCAGCGTTGATGGAATCCGGGACAGCTCCTACAATGAGCAGTTCTTC.

The chain is built from TRBV19 and TRBJ1-6; 10 nucleotides agree with TRBD1. The J segment lost 8 bases and the V segment lost 3 bases, leaving 4 bases of the junction unmatched. The CDR3 is 15 residues long. Germline CDR1 is LNHDA and CDR2 is SQIVND (reference sequence). In nucleotides, the CDR3 is TGTGCCAGTAGTATTTTAGGGACAGGGGATTCACCCCTCCACTTT. Translated, it gives CASSILGTGDSPLHF. Full variable domain (remainder filled in from reference TRBV19 and TRBJ1-6): DGGITQSPKYLFRKEGQNVTLSCEQNLNHDAMYWYRQDPGQGLRLIYYSQIVNDFQKGDIAEGYSVSREKKESFPLTVTSAQKNPTAFYLCASSILGTGDSPLHFGNGTRLTVT.